The 31 T cell receptor beta chains listed next were all sequenced from one sample in a study of blood T cell repertoires in COVID-19 (dated by TCRdb to the early 2020s). Library preparation used the immunoSEQ multiplex PCR assay. Entries here come from immuneACCESS through TCRdb and include only in-frame sequences with V and J called. Some clones fail to appear in such tables; in the studies checked, an unresolved V gene covers under half of the shortfall, and the cause of the remainder is unknown. This sample lists around 300,000 clones; about nine tenths were detected once. 1.6% of the sample is held by the ten biggest clonotypes. Sequenced input: peripheral blood. The source is a woman aged 25 to 39 with COVID-19, enrolled during active disease.

This chain uses TRBV7-6 with TRBJ2-1; tentatively, D is TRBD2 (6 bases). Trimming left V 2 bases short and J 3 bases short, with 8 bases between. This CDR3 comprises 14 residues. CDR1 and CDR2 from the germline V gene are SGHVS and FNYEAQ. CDR3 coding DNA: TGTGCCAGCAGCTTACACGGGGGCTACAATGAGCAGTTCTTC. Translated, it gives CASSLHGGYNEQFF.

CDR3 amino acids: CASAGLRTNEKLFF. The CDR3 DNA is TGTGCCAGTGCGGGACTTAGGACTAATGAAAAACTGTTTTTT. V and J are TRBV4-2 and TRBJ1-4; maybe TRBD1 (5 bases). CDR3 length: 14 amino acids. CDR1 is LGHNA and CDR2 is YNFKEQ in the germline V gene. V lost 9 bases to trimming and J lost 2 bases, with 13 bases between them.

The chain couples TRBV27 to TRBJ2-1, with D unresolved. V lost 4 bases and J 2 bases, leaving 6 bases between the germline ends. The CDR3 has 13 residues. CDR1 MNHEY and CDR2 SMNVEV come from the germline V gene (reference sequence). The CDR3 is CASSSDTYNEQFF. The CDR3 DNA reads TGTGCCAGCAGTTCCGACACCTACAATGAGCAGTTCTTC.

The chain combines TRBV5-4 with TRBJ2-1; 9 bases are shared with TRBD2. Germline CDR1 and CDR2: SGHNT and YYREEE (reference sequence). The CDR3 contains 15 residues. V dropped 2 bases and J dropped 2; count of bases not matched to a gene: 2. CDR3 residues: CASSLAGGAYNEQFF. In nucleotides, the CDR3 is TGTGCCAGCAGCTTAGCGGGGGGAGCCTACAATGAGCAGTTCTTC.

This clone was observed once. The rearrangement uses TRBV5-5 and TRBJ1-3; possible D gene TRBD1, 6 bases. V lost 4 bases, J lost 2 bases, and 16 bases lay in between. The length of the CDR3 is 16 residues. Looked up from germline, CDR1 is SGHKS and CDR2 is YYEKEE (reference sequence). The CDR3 here is CASSNPLRGTGNTIYF. The CDR3, as DNA: TGTGCCAGCAGCAACCCACTCAGGGGAACTGGAAACACCATATATTTT.

The CDR3 DNA follows: TGTGCCAGCAGCTCGACAGGGGGTCAAGAGACCCAGTACTTC. It codes for CASSSTGGQETQYF. The chain combines TRBV5-5 with TRBJ2-5; 9 nucleotides match TRBD1. The V gene end was trimmed by 3 bases and the J gene end by 2 bases; junction bases not matched to a gene: 2. The CDR3 is made up of 14 amino acids. The germline gives CDR1 SGHKS, CDR2 YYEKEE (reference sequence).

This rearrangement joins TRBV28 to TRBJ1-2, with 7 bases matching TRBD1. CDR1 MDHEN and CDR2 SYDVKM come from the germline V gene. The J segment lost 8 bases and the V segment lost 6 bases, leaving 12 bases of the junction unmatched. The CDR3 runs 14 residues. Here the CDR3 DNA reads TGTGCCAGCAGCCCGGGACAGCTGAGAGTGGGCTACACCTTC. It specifies CASSPGQLRVGYTF.

The V gene is TRBV6-1, the J gene TRBJ2-5; 9 bases match TRBD2. CDR3 length: 14 residues. Unmatched junction bases numbered 4, after V lost 1 base and J lost 7 bases. Looked up from germline, CDR1 is MNHNS and CDR2 is SASEGT. Here the CDR3 DNA reads TGTGCCAGCAGTGAAGGCGGGGGGGGAGTGACCCAGTACTTC. Amino acid sequence: CASSEGGGGVTQYF.

This chain links TRBV9 with TRBJ2-1; D may be TRBD2 (7 bases). The CDR3 loop spans 15 amino acids. Germline-derived CDR1 and CDR2 are SGDLS and YYNGEE. The ends were cut back, 4 bases at V and 3 bases at J, with 14 bases in the middle. Here the CDR3 DNA reads TGTGCCAGCAGCCGGGGGGCGGGCGGCTACAATGAGCAGTTCTTC. Translation: CASSRGAGGYNEQFF. The full variable domain, rest sourced from reference TRBV9 and TRBJ2-1, is DSGVTQTPKHLITATGQRVTLRCSPRSGDLSVYWYQQSLDQGLQFLIQYYNGEERAKGNILERFSAQQFPDLHSELNLSSLELGDSALYFCASSRGAGGYNEQFFGPGTRLTVL.

The chain combines TRBV4-2 with TRBJ2-6, with D perhaps TRBD2 (6 bases). Trimming took 4 bases from V and 2 from J, leaving 24 bases between them. Germline V CDR1 and CDR2: LGHNA, YNFKEQ. The CDR3 contains 20 residues. The CDR3 loop is CASSPNQNRDFLPGANVLTF. DNA for the CDR3: TGTGCCAGCAGCCCTAATCAGAACCGGGACTTCCTCCCTGGGGCCAACGTCCTGACTTTC.

Here the CDR3 reads CASSPRETNTEAFF. CDR3 bases: TGTGCCAGCAGTCCCCGGGAGACGAACACTGAAGCTTTCTTT. V gene TRBV6-6 combines with J gene TRBJ1-1, with unresolved D. Trimming shortened V by 5 bases and J by 1 base, and 11 bases separated the two germline ends. Per the germline V gene, CDR1 is MNHNY and CDR2 is SVGAGI (reference sequence). CDR3 size: 14 residues.

This clone was detected only a few times. The chain combines TRBV24-1 with TRBJ2-7; D ambiguous. CDR3 length: 13 amino acids. V lost 5 bases, J lost 6 bases, and 13 bases lay in between. Per germline, CDR1 KGHDR and CDR2 SFDVKD. The CDR3 DNA reads as TGTGCCACCAGTGTCTTACGGGTTACCGAGCAGTACGTC. This gives the protein CATSVLRVTEQYV.

This clone came up once. The V call is TRBV7-8, the J call TRBJ2-6; 7 bases match TRBD1. The CDR3 is 15 residues long. Germline lookup yields CDR1 SGHVS and CDR2 FQNEAQ. V lost 3 bases, J lost 2 bases, and 1 base stayed unmatched. CDR3 loop: CASSFGTAGANVLTF. The CDR3 DNA is TGTGCCAGCAGCTTTGGGACAGCTGGGGCCAACGTCCTGACTTTC.

V usage is TRBV12-3 or TRBV12-4 and J usage is TRBJ1-4; no firm D call. Trimming pared 3 bases from V and 8 bases from J, leaving 10 bases between. The CDR3 length is 13 residues. This chain's CDR3 is CASSFDGGEKLFF. Written as DNA, the CDR3 is TGTGCCAGCAGTTTTGACGGAGGGGAAAAACTGTTTTTT.

The chain links TRBV14 to TRBJ2-1, with D possibly being TRBD2 (6 bases). The CDR3 has 17 amino acids. Between the trimmed V and J ends, which lost 0 bases and 0 bases, there was a span of 12 bases. Germline assignment: CDR1 SGHDN and CDR2 FVKESK. Here the CDR3 DNA reads TGTGCCAGCAGCCAAGACATGGGACTGTACTCCTACAATGAGCAGTTCTTC. Amino acids: CASSQDMGLYSYNEQFF. Using reference TRBV14 and TRBJ2-1 for the parts outside the CDR3, the full variable domain is EAGVTQFPSHSVIEKGQTVTLRCDPISGHDNLYWYRRVMGKEIKFLLHFVKESKQDESGMPNNRFLAERTGGTYSTLKVQPAELEDSGVYFCASSQDMGLYSYNEQFFGPGTRLTVL.

This clone showed up just a few times. The chain links TRBV2 to TRBJ2-1; D might be TRBD2 (6 bases). The V end lost 3 bases, the J end lost 5 bases, and 11 bases lay between the germline ends. Germline values: CDR1 SNHLY, CDR2 FYNNEI. CDR3 length: 14 amino acids. The CDR3 protein is CASSDREMDNEQFF. CDR3 DNA sequence: TGTGCCAGCAGTGATCGGGAGATGGACAATGAGCAGTTCTTC.

This clone was counted a single time. The rearrangement links TRBV6-6 to TRBJ1-1; D possibly corresponds to TRBD1 (6 bases). The CDR3 has 14 amino acids. The V gene's germline CDR1 is MNHNY and CDR2 SVGAGI (reference sequence). Deletions cut 4 bases from V and 6 bases from J, with 15 bases between. The CDR3 DNA is TGTGCCAGCAGTTCCAAGGGGGGGTCCGCTGAAGCTTTCTTT. Translation: CASSSKGGSAEAFF.

This chain uses TRBV2 with TRBJ2-1; TRBD1 agrees at 12 bases. Germline assignment: CDR1 SNHLY and CDR2 FYNNEI. The J segment lost 4 bases and the V segment lost 7 bases, leaving 20 bases of the junction unmatched. This CDR3 region has 20 residues. CDR3 in amino acids: CASKGLQGQGASSIYNEQFF. CDR3 coding DNA: TGTGCCAGCAAGGGGCTCCAGGGACAGGGGGCTTCGTCGATTTACAATGAGCAGTTCTTC.

The chain joins TRBV9 to TRBJ1-6; 7 bases are shared with TRBD1. This CDR3 contains 15 residues. The germline V gene encodes CDR1 SGDLS and CDR2 YYNGEE. V trimming: 5 bases; J trimming: 7 bases; junction bases outside the gene matches: 9. The CDR3 here is CASRKTGTENSPLHF. The CDR3 region has the DNA TGTGCCAGCAGAAAGACCGGGACAGAGAATTCACCCCTCCACTTT.

The rearrangement links TRBV6-1 to TRBJ2-7, with TRBD1 matching over 8 bases. The CDR3 is 14 residues long. V dropped 2 bases and J dropped 7; count of bases not matched to a gene: 7. The germline V gene encodes CDR1 MNHNS and CDR2 SASEGT. CDR3 in amino acids: CASSEYGRGLEQYV. CDR3 DNA sequence: TGTGCCAGCAGTGAATATGGCAGGGGGCTTGAGCAGTACGTC.

The chain joins TRBV5-1 to TRBJ1-1; 10 bases map to TRBD1. The CDR3 runs 13 residues. From germline, CDR1 is SGHRS and CDR2 YFSETQ. The ends lost 3 bases at V and 6 bases at J; junction bases unmatched: 2. This chain's CDR3 is CASSWTGGSEAFF. Written as DNA, the CDR3 is TGCGCCAGCAGCTGGACAGGGGGATCTGAAGCTTTCTTT.

The chain joins TRBV11-3 to TRBJ2-1; 9 bases agree with TRBD2. The CDR3 is 16 amino acids. J gave up 4 bases and V 4 bases, and 8 bases lay outside the gene matches. Per germline, CDR1 SGHNT and CDR2 YENEEA. CDR3 loop: CASSSELAGLYNEQFF. The CDR3 DNA sequence: TGTGCCAGCAGCTCTGAACTAGCGGGCCTTTACAATGAGCAGTTCTTC.

This clone appeared a few times. V usage is TRBV5-1 and J usage is TRBJ2-2; perhaps TRBD1 as D (5 bases). Germline CDR1 reads SGHRS; CDR2 reads YFSETQ. This CDR3 comprises 13 residues. V was clipped by 4 bases and J by 6 bases, with 10 bases between them. CDR3 coding DNA: TGCGCCAGCAGCCGACAGCTTTCCGGGGAGCTGTTTTTT. Protein product: CASSRQLSGELFF.

The chain uses TRBV10-3 and TRBJ1-6; possible D gene TRBD1, 5 bases. V was cut by 3 bases and J by 8 bases, with 17 bases left in between. Germline V CDR1 and CDR2: ENHRY, SYGVKD. The CDR3 spans 16 residues. CDR3 in amino acids: CAISDKGGTSDSPLHF. Here the CDR3 DNA reads TGTGCCATCAGTGACAAAGGAGGGACTAGCGATTCACCCCTCCACTTT.

This chain connects TRBV5-4 to TRBJ1-1, with D maybe TRBD1 (5 bases). The CDR3 is 14 amino acids. V lost 6 bases and J 0 bases, leaving 12 bases between the germline ends. Per germline, CDR1 SGHNT and CDR2 YYREEE (reference sequence). The CDR3 sequence: CASTQGSLNTEAFF. The CDR3 DNA is TGTGCCAGCACCCAGGGTAGTTTGAACACTGAAGCTTTCTTT. Full variable domain (missing parts from reference TRBV5-4 and TRBJ1-1): ETGVTQSPTHLIKTRGQQVTLRCSSQSGHNTVSWYQQALGQGPQFIFQYYREEENGRGNFPPRFSGLQFPNYSSELNVNALELDDSALYLCASTQGSLNTEAFFGQGTRLTVV.

The chain links TRBV5-1 to TRBJ2-5; tentative D call: TRBD1 (6 bases). Germline V gives CDR1 SGHRS, CDR2 YFSETQ. The V and J ends lost 0 bases and 4 bases respectively, with 13 bases between them. The CDR3 runs 15 residues. The CDR3 bases are TGCGCCAGCAGCTTGGCCATTTCAGGGGCAGAGACCCAGTACTTC. Translation: CASSLAISGAETQYF. Full variable domain (remainder filled in from reference TRBV5-1 and TRBJ2-5): KAGVTQTPRYLIKTRGQQVTLSCSPISGHRSVSWYQQTPGQGLQFLFEYFSETQRNKGNFPGRFSGRQFSNSRSEMNVSTLELGDSALYLCASSLAISGAETQYFGPGTRLLVL.

This clone was seen only a few times. The chain links TRBV7-2 to TRBJ2-7; TRBD2 matches at 8 bases. Germline V lookup: CDR1 SGHTA, CDR2 FQGNSA. V trimming: 3 bases; J trimming: 0 bases; junction bases outside the gene matches: 4. The CDR3 length is 15 residues. The chain's CDR3 is CASSLGLGSSYEQYF. For the CDR3, the DNA is TGTGCCAGCAGCTTGGGACTAGGAAGCTCCTACGAGCAGTACTTC. Full variable domain (outside the CDR3, taken from reference TRBV7-2 and TRBJ2-7): GAGVSQSPSNKVTEKGKDVELRCDPISGHTALYWYRQSLGQGLEFLIYFQGNSAPDKSGLPSDRFSAERTGGSVSTLTIQRTQQEDSAVYLCASSLGLGSSYEQYFGPGTRLTVT.

The J gene is TRBJ2-1, the V gene TRBV28, with 11 bases lining up with TRBD2. Trimming cost V 7 bases and J 6 bases; bases outside gene matches: 5. Germline V CDR1 and CDR2: MDHEN, SYDVKM. The CDR3 sequence is 14 residues long. CDR3 sequence reads: CASNIAGGLNEQFF. The CDR3 coding sequence is TGTGCCAGCAACATAGCGGGGGGGCTCAATGAGCAGTTCTTC. The whole variable domain, filled in from reference TRBV28 and TRBJ2-1, reads DVKVTQSSRYLVKRTGEKVFLECVQDMDHENMFWYRQDPGLGLRLIYFSYDVKMKEKGDIPEGYSVSREKKERFSLILESASTNQTSMYLCASNIAGGLNEQFFGPGTRLTVL.

V is TRBV7-2 and J is TRBJ1-1; 7 nucleotides align to TRBD1. The germline CDR1 and CDR2 sequences are SGHTA and FQGNSA. This CDR3 region has 15 residues. V dropped 0 bases and J dropped 1; count of bases not matched to a gene: 2. The CDR3 DNA reads TGTGCCAGCAGCTTAGCGTGGACAGGGAACACTGAAGCTTTCTTT. Translated: CASSLAWTGNTEAFF.

The genes are TRBV4-3 and TRBJ2-1; D is uncertain. Germline CDR1 LGHNA, CDR2 YSLEER. The length of the CDR3 is 12 residues. V was shortened by 2 bases and J by 7 bases, with 6 bases between the two germline ends. CDR3 DNA sequence: TGCGCCAGCAGCCAACCCGGGAATGAGCAGTTCTTC. This encodes CASSQPGNEQFF.

This sequence joins TRBV6-2 or TRBV6-3 and TRBJ2-2; 10 bases fit TRBD2. The J segment lost 6 bases and the V segment lost 5 bases, leaving 0 bases of the junction unmatched. The CDR3 loop spans 13 amino acids. Germline V lookup: CDR1 MNHEY, CDR2 SVGEGT. CDR3 in amino acids: CASSGLAAGELFF. The CDR3 bases are TGTGCCAGCAGTGGACTAGCGGCCGGGGAGCTGTTTTTT.